This T cell receptor (beta chain) came from a study of early T cells in non-severe SARS-CoV-2 infection. TCRdb re-called the 5' RACE reads through MiXCR, storing one row per CDR3 protein. The table includes roughly 50,000 distinct CDR3 sequences, approximately 9.4% detected once. This clonotype was found many times. Germline assignment: CDR1 MDHEN and CDR2 SYDVKM. The CDR3 length is 14 residues. V lost 3 bases and J 10 bases, leaving 16 bases between the germline ends. Material: whole blood. The receptor was derived from an adult who was a healthcare worker with PCR-confirmed SARS-CoV-2 infection or an uninfected control (not recorded which). The rearrangement links TRBV28 to TRBJ2-4; possible D gene TRBD2, 6 bases. CDR3 in amino acids: CASSFGGIRMIQYF. CDR3 sequence (DNA): TGTGCCAGCAGTTTTGGCGGGATAAGAATGATTCAGTACTTC.